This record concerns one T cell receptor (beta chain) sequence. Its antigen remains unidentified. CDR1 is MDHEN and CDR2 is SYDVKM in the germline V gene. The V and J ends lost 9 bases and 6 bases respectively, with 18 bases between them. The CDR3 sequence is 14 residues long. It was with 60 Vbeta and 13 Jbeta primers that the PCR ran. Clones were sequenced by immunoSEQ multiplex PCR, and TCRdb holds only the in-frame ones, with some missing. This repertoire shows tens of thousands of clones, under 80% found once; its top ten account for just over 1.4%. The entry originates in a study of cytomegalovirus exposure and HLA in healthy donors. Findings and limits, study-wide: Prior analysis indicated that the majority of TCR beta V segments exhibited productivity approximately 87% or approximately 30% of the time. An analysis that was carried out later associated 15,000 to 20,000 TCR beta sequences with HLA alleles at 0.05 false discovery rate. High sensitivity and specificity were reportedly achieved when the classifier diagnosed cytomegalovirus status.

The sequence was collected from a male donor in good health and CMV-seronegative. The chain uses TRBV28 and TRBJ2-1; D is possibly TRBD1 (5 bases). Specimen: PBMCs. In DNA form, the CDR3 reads TGTGCCAGTAAGGACACTCGAAAGGGCAATGAGCAGTTCTTC. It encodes CASKDTRKGNEQFF.